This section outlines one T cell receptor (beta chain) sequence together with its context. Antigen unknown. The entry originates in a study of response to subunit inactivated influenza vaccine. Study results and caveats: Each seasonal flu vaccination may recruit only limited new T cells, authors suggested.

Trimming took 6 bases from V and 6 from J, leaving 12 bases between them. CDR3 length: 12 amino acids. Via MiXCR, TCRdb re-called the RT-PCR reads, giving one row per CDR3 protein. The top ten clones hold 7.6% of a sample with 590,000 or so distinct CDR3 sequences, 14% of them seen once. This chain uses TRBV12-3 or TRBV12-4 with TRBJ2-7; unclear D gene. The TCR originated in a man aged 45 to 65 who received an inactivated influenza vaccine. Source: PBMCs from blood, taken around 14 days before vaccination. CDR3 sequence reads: CASSERVGEQYF. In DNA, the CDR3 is TGTGCCAGCAGCGAACGGGTTGGCGAGCAGTACTTC.